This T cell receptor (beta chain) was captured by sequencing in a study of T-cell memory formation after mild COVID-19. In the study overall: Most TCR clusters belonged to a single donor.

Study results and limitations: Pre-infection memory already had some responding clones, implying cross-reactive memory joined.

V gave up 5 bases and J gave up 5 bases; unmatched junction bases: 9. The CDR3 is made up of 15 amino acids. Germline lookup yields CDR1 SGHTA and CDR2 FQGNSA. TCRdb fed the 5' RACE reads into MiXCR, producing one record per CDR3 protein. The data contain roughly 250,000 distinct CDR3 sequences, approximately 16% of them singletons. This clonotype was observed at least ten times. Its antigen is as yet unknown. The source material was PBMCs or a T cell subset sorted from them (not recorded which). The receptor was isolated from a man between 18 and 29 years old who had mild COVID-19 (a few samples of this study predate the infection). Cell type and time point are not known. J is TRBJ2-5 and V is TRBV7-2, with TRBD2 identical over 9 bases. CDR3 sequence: CASSVGTSRRETQYF. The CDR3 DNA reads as TGTGCCAGCAGCGTCGGGACTAGCAGGAGGGAGACCCAGTACTTC.